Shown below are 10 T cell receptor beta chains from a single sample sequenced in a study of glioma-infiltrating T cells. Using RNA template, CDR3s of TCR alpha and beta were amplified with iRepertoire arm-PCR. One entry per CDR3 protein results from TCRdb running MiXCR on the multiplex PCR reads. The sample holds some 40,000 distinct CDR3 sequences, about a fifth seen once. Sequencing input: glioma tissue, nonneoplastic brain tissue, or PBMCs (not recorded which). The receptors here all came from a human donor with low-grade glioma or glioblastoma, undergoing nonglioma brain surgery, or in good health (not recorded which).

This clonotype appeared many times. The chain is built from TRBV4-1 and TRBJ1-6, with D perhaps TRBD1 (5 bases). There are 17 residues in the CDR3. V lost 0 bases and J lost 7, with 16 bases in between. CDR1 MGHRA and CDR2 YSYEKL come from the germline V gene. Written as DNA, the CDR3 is TGCGCCAGCAGCCAAGATTTAAATCAGGGATGGAATTCACCCCTCCACTTT. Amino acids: CASSQDLNQGWNSPLHF.

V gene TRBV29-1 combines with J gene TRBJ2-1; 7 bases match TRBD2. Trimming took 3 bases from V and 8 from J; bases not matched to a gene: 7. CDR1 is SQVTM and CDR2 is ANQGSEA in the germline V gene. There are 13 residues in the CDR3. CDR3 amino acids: CSVEGGSGDEQFF. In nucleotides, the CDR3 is TGCAGCGTTGAGGGGGGGTCTGGGGATGAGCAGTTCTTC.

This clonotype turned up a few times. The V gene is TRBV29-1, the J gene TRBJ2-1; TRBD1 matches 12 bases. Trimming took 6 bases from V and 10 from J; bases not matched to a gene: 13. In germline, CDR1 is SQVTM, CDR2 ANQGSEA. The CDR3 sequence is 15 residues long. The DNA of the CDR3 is TGCAGCGTGGACGCCGTTGGGACAGGGGGCGGGGAGCAGTTCTTC. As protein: CSVDAVGTGGGEQFF.

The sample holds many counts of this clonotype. The CDR3 loop is CASSLALGDQPQHF. The CDR3 DNA reads as TGTGCCAGCAGTTTAGCGCTGGGGGATCAGCCCCAGCATTTT. The J gene is TRBJ1-5, the V gene TRBV12-3 or TRBV12-4; a weak D match, TRBD1 (5 bases). V was cut by 0 bases and J by 5 bases, with 8 bases left in between. This CDR3 has 14 amino acids.

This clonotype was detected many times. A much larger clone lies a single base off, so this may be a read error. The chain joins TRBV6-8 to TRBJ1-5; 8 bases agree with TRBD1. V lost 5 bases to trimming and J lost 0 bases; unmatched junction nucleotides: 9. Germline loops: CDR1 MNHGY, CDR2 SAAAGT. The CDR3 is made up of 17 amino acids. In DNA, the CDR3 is TGTGCCAGCAGTCACACCGGGACAGGTAGTAGCAATCAGCCCCAGCATTTT. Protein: CASSHTGTGSSNQPQHF.

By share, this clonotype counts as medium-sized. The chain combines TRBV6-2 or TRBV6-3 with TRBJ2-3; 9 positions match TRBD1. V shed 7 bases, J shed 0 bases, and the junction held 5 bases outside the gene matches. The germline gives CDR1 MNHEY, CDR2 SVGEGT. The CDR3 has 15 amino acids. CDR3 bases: TGTGCCAGCACAATGGGACAGGGAAGCACAGATACGCAGTATTTT. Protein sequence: CASTMGQGSTDTQYF.

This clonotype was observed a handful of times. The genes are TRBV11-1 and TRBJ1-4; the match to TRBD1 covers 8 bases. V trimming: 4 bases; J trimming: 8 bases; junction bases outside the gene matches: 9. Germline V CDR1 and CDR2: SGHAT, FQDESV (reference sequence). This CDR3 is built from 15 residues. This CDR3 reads CASSSGTGLYEKLFF. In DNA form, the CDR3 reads TGTGCCAGCAGCTCCGGGACAGGATTATACGAAAAACTGTTTTTT.

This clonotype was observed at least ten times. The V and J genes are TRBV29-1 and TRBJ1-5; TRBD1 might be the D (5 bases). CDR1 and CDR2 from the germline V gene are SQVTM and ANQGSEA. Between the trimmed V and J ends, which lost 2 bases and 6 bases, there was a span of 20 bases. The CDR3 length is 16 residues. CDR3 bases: TGCAGCGTTGAACTGGGGAAACAGGATTGGCGTCAGCCCCAGCATTTT. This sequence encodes CSVELGKQDWRQPQHF.

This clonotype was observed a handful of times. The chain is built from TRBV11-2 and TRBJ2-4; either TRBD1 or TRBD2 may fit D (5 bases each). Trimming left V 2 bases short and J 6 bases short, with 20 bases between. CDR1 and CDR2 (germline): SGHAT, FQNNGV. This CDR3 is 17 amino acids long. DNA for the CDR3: TGTGCCAGCAGCTTACTCCGGGGCGAGGTTGGGGGAAACATTCAGTACTTC. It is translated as CASSLLRGEVGGNIQYF. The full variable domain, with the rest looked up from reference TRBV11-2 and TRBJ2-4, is EAGVAQSPRYKIIEKRQSVAFWCNPISGHATLYWYQQILGQGPKLLIQFQNNGVVDDSQLPKDRFSAERLKGVDSTLKIQPAKLEDSAVYLCASSLLRGEVGGNIQYFGAGTRLSVL.

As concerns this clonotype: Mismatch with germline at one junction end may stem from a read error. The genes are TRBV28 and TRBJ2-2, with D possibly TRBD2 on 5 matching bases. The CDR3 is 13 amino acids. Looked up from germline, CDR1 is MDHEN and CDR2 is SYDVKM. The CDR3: CAARGTNTGELFF. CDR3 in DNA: TGTGCCGCCCGGGGAACGAACACCGGGGAGTTGTTTTTT. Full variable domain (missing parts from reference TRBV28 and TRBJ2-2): DVKVTQSSRYLVKRTGEKVFLECVQDMDHENMFWYRQDPGLGLRLIYFSYDVKMKEKGDIPEGYSVSREKKERFSLILESASTNQTSMYLCAARGTNTGELFFGEGSRLTVL.